The clone carrying this T cell receptor beta chain has more than one count but fewer than ten. Antigen specificity is unknown. This entry is derived from a study of beta chain features in type 1 diabetes. Germline V gene data show CDR1 as SGHVS and CDR2 as FQNEAQ. V was cut by 2 bases and J by 5 bases, with 10 bases left in between. The CDR3 length is 14 residues. cDNA synthesis used the whole RNA isolate, giving expressed TCRB sequences. Some clones are missing from TCRdb's copy, which holds only in-frame ones; the method was immunoSEQ multiplex PCR. The sample yields roughly 700,000 clones, roughly 13% seen once. Study-wide findings and caveats: A potential PCR bias toward shorter templates would be equal in patient and control samples. There were fewer insertions and more deletions at the VDJ junctions of type 1 diabetes patients. Among all four CD4+ subsets, Type 1 diabetes patients had TCRB CDR3s that were moderately but significantly shorter.

Specimen: naive CD4+ T cells from blood. This clonotype was sampled from a man in his late teens or twenties with type 1 diabetes. The chain couples TRBV7-8 to TRBJ2-1; maybe TRBD1 (6 bases). The CDR3 DNA reads as TGTGCCAGCAGCTTACGGACAGTCGACAATGAGCAGTTCTTC. This codes for CASSLRTVDNEQFF.